This T cell receptor beta chain was recovered during a study of T cells expressing NK-cell markers. The overall study: Within the sequenced cohort of eight donors, seven exhibited HCMV seropositivity and one was seronegative.

A note on this clonotype: The target antigen is unknown.

The CDR3 is made up of 15 amino acids. Points from the study as a whole: A range of about 1.0-7.5% of CD8+ T cells consisted of dominant NKG2C+ clonotypes in several donors. Specificity for HCMV among expanded NKG2C+ T cell clones was not established. A handful of donors likewise had their CD3+CD56-NKG2C+ fraction led by these clonotypes.

TCRdb reanalyzed the 5' RACE reads and collapses them to one entry per CDR3 protein, without DNA. This sample carries 500,000 or so distinct CDR3 sequences, with 3% to 4.5% going to the ten biggest clones. This TCR was sampled from a man between 18 and 29 years old in good health. This chain links TRBV12-3 or TRBV12-4 with TRBJ2-1; TCRdb selects TRBD1, and the lack of DNA leaves this call unchecked. Sample: blood T cells: a sorted CD56 or NKG2C T cell subset, CD4+ or CD8+ T cells, or bulk PBMC T cells (not recorded which). CDR3 region: CASLSRDSSYNEQFF.